This passage covers 32 T cell receptor beta chains from one sample sequenced in a study of cytomegalovirus exposure and HLA in healthy donors. Primers: 60 Vbeta forward and 13 Jbeta reverse. The repertoire was sequenced with immunoSEQ multiplex PCR; TCRdb's copy has only in-frame clones and lacks some. This sample yields around 180,000 clones, of which more than 75% are seen a single time; 1.5% to 2% belongs to the top ten. Sequenced input: PBMCs. The receptors shown here come from a woman in her fifties or sixties in good health and CMV-seronegative.

Only a few counts were recorded for this clone. This rearrangement joins TRBV6-6 to TRBJ2-2, with TRBD2 matching 13 bases. Germline loops: CDR1 MNHNY, CDR2 SVGAGI (reference sequence). V dropped 6 bases and J dropped 3; count of bases not matched to a gene: 4. CDR3 length: 16 residues. The CDR3 sequence: CASSSLAGGDTGELFF. The CDR3 DNA reads as TGTGCCAGCAGCTCACTAGCGGGAGGGGACACCGGGGAGCTGTTTTTT.

The rearrangement uses TRBV11-3 and TRBJ1-5, with D perhaps matching TRBD1 (6 bases). Germline assignment: CDR1 SGHNT and CDR2 YENEEA. Trimming took 6 bases from V and 2 from J, leaving 23 bases between them. CDR3 length: 18 amino acids. This CDR3 reads CASRSRPCWGHRNQPQHF. The CDR3 DNA follows: TGTGCCAGCAGGTCTCGGCCGTGTTGGGGGCACCGCAATCAGCCCCAGCATTTT.

The chain combines TRBV6-1 with TRBJ1-2; TRBD1 aligns across 7 bases. Trimming cost V 1 base and J 4 bases; bases outside gene matches: 9. CDR3 length equals 16 residues. Germline V gene sequence: CDR1 MNHNS, CDR2 SASEGT. As DNA, the CDR3 is TGTGCCAGCAGTGAAGTCTTCGGGGGACAGCTCTATGGCTACACCTTC. Translation: CASSEVFGGQLYGYTF.

The rearrangement joins TRBV19 to TRBJ1-2, with TRBD1 matching over 8 bases. The length of the CDR3 is 15 residues. Per the germline V gene, CDR1 is LNHDA and CDR2 is SQIVND (reference sequence). V lost 5 bases, J lost 2 bases, and 7 bases stayed unmatched. CDR3 bases: TGTGCCAGTAGTCCTCGGGACAGGAGAAACTATGGCTACACCTTC. This codes for CASSPRDRRNYGYTF.

This clone has more than one count but fewer than ten. The chain links TRBV6-1 to TRBJ1-2, with a weak D call TRBD1 (5 bases). The CDR3 totals 15 residues. The germline CDR1 and CDR2 sequences are MNHNS and SASEGT. The V end lost 0 bases, the J end lost 2 bases, and 10 bases lay between the germline ends. The CDR3 loop is CASSEAGPRNYGYTF. CDR3 sequence (DNA): TGTGCCAGCAGTGAAGCGGGGCCGAGGAACTATGGCTACACCTTC.

The chain carries TRBV7-2 and TRBJ2-1, with 11 bases identical to TRBD2. The junction had 13 bases not matched to a gene; V was cut back by 5 bases and J by 4 bases. This CDR3 is 18 amino acids long. CDR1 and CDR2 (germline): SGHTA, FQGNSA. The CDR3 bases are TGTGCCAGCAGCCGCCCGATTCTAGCGGGGGGATCATACAATGAGCAGTTCTTC. Translation: CASSRPILAGGSYNEQFF.

The chain recombines TRBV11-2 with TRBJ1-5; 7 positions match TRBD1. The length of the CDR3 is 15 residues. CDR1 and CDR2 from the germline V gene are SGHAT and FQNNGV. Trimming removed 5 bases from V and 1 base from J; junction bases left unmatched: 5. DNA of the CDR3: TGTGCCAGCAGCCAGCAGACAGGGAGCAATCAGCCCCAGCATTTT. Translation gives CASSQQTGSNQPQHF.

In its sample, this clone was seen once. V gene TRBV5-4 combines with J gene TRBJ1-1, with a weak D call TRBD1 (5 bases). V dropped 0 bases and J dropped 0 bases, with 6 bases sitting between them. From germline, CDR1 is SGHNT and CDR2 YYREEE (reference sequence). The CDR3 loop spans 14 amino acids. CDR3 sequence reads: CASSLDRMNTEAFF. The CDR3 DNA reads as TGTGCCAGCAGCTTGGACAGGATGAACACTGAAGCTTTCTTT.

The gene calls are TRBV7-2 and TRBJ2-3, with a weak D call TRBD1 (6 bases). The V end was cut by 5 bases, the J end by 4 bases, with 13 bases between. The CDR3 has 14 residues. CDR1 and CDR2 from the germline V gene are SGHTA and FQGNSA. Here the CDR3 DNA reads TGTGCCAGCAGCCCGCGACAGGTGTCAGATACGCAGTATTTT. Translating it yields CASSPRQVSDTQYF.

A word on this clone: The same CDR3 can be traced to other DNA sequences in this sample. This chain joins TRBV28 and TRBJ1-2, with 8 bases aligning to TRBD1. Trimming took 6 bases from V and 2 from J; bases not matched to a gene: 11. CDR1 is MDHEN and CDR2 is SYDVKM in the germline V gene. CDR3 length: 16 amino acids. The CDR3 region has the DNA TGTGCCAGCAGAGCCGGGACAGGAAGACTGAACTATGGCTACACCTTC. Amino acid sequence: CASRAGTGRLNYGYTF.

This rearrangement joins TRBV7-8 to TRBJ1-1; 7 bases agree with TRBD1. The CDR3 totals 15 residues. J was trimmed by 4 bases and V by 4 bases; bases with no gene match: 9. Germline lookup yields CDR1 SGHVS and CDR2 FQNEAQ. The CDR3 reads CASSSKTQGSTEAFF. The CDR3 bases are TGTGCCAGCAGCTCAAAAACACAGGGGAGCACTGAAGCTTTCTTT.

This clone was seen a handful of times. This chain joins TRBV13 and TRBJ1-1; a possible D gene is TRBD1 (6 bases). V was shortened by 5 bases and J by 0 bases, with 19 bases between the two germline ends. This CDR3 has 17 residues. CDR1 is PRHDT, CDR2 FYEKMQ, per germline (reference sequence). CDR3 sequence reads: CASSPPRGTPMNTEAFF. CDR3 nucleotides: TGTGCCAGCAGCCCTCCCCGAGGGACACCCATGAACACTGAAGCTTTCTTT.

The table lists this clone with a few counts. The CDR3 DNA reads TGTGCCATCAGTGACCCCCCCAGGGCTAGCTATGGCTACACCTTC. This codes for CAISDPPRASYGYTF. The J gene is TRBJ1-2, the V gene TRBV10-3, with TRBD1 as a possible D gene (5 bases). The germline CDR1 and CDR2 sequences are ENHRY and SYGVKD. V was clipped by 3 bases and J by 4 bases, with 15 bases between them. The CDR3 is 15 residues long.

The rearrangement uses TRBV19 and TRBJ1-5, with 7 bases fitting TRBD1. Germline trimming cut 5 bases from V and 1 base from J; bases unmatched to any gene: 2. Germline V gives CDR1 LNHDA, CDR2 SQIVND (reference sequence). CDR3 size: 14 residues. The CDR3 sequence: CASSVQGSNQPQHF. The CDR3 region has the DNA TGTGCCAGTAGTGTACAGGGGAGCAATCAGCCCCAGCATTTT. Full variable domain (missing parts from reference TRBV19 and TRBJ1-5): DGGITQSPKYLFRKEGQNVTLSCEQNLNHDAMYWYRQDPGQGLRLIYYSQIVNDFQKGDIAEGYSVSREKKESFPLTVTSAQKNPTAFYLCASSVQGSNQPQHFGDGTRLSIL.

This rearrangement joins TRBV7-9 to TRBJ1-4; D is perhaps TRBD1 (6 bases). The V gene's germline CDR1 is SEHNR and CDR2 FQNEAQ (reference sequence). Trimming removed 3 bases from V and 0 bases from J, with 14 bases in between. This CDR3 has 17 residues. In nucleotides, the CDR3 is TGTGCCAGCAGCTTTGCCTTGACAGGAGCAACTAATGAAAAACTGTTTTTT. This encodes CASSFALTGATNEKLFF.

The CDR3 here is CASSSGSGANVLTF. In DNA form, the CDR3 reads TGTGCCAGCAGCTCAGGGTCTGGGGCCAACGTCCTGACTTTC. The chain joins TRBV7-2 to TRBJ2-6, with a weak D call TRBD1 (5 bases). V gave up 4 bases and J gave up 1 base, with 5 bases separating them. The CDR3 contains 14 residues. Germline CDR1 is SGHTA and CDR2 is FQGNSA.

The chain employs TRBV6-5 and TRBJ1-2, with D tentatively TRBD1 (5 bases). The V end was cut by 4 bases, the J end by 3 bases, with 12 bases between. CDR3 length equals 14 residues. In germline, CDR1 is MNHEY, CDR2 SVGAGI. The CDR3 reads CASSSPGTDYGYTF. DNA of the CDR3: TGTGCCAGCAGTTCCCCCGGGACTGACTATGGCTACACCTTC.

The V gene is TRBV5-5, the J gene TRBJ1-2; TRBD1 matches 9 bases. The CDR3 runs to 15 residues. Germline CDR1 is SGHKS and CDR2 is YYEKEE (reference sequence). Trimming cost V 0 bases and J 2 bases; bases outside gene matches: 2. CDR3 nucleotides: TGTGCCAGCAGCTTGGAGGGACAGGGAAACTATGGCTACACCTTC. Translation gives CASSLEGQGNYGYTF.

This rearrangement joins TRBV28 to TRBJ1-2, with 11 bases matching TRBD1. V shed 4 bases, J shed 12 bases, and the junction held 13 bases outside the gene matches. The germline V gene has CDR1 MDHEN and CDR2 SYDVKM. The length of the CDR3 is 15 residues. The CDR3 bases are TGTGCCAGCAGTTCCTCTGGGGACAGGGGGGGTATCGACACCTTC. Protein product: CASSSSGDRGGIDTF.

This clone was seen a single time. This rearrangement joins TRBV28 to TRBJ1-2; TRBD1 might be the D (5 bases). The CDR3 extends over 13 amino acids. The germline V and J ends were trimmed by 4 bases and 4 bases, with 10 bases remaining between them. CDR1 and CDR2 (germline): MDHEN, SYDVKM. The CDR3 here is CASSSGTFYGYTF. The CDR3 nucleotides read TGTGCCAGCAGTTCGGGGACTTTCTATGGCTACACCTTC.

The rearrangement uses TRBV7-9 and TRBJ2-3, with 7 nucleotides matching TRBD2. The CDR3 runs to 14 residues. Germline V lookup: CDR1 SEHNR, CDR2 FQNEAQ (reference sequence). V shed 5 bases, J shed 3 bases, and the junction held 5 bases outside the gene matches. The CDR3 protein is CASSPSRGTDTQYF. In DNA, the CDR3 is TGTGCCAGCAGCCCCTCGCGGGGGACAGATACGCAGTATTTT.

The chain uses TRBV6-5 and TRBJ2-5, with D possibly matching TRBD2 (6 bases). V was cut by 4 bases and J by 11 bases, with 17 bases left in between. Germline loops: CDR1 MNHEY, CDR2 SVGAGI. The CDR3 is 13 amino acids. CDR3 protein: CASSFRLPGEQYF. The CDR3 DNA follows: TGTGCCAGCAGTTTCCGCCTGCCGGGGGAGCAGTACTTC.

This chain connects TRBV7-2 to TRBJ2-3; 8 nucleotides line up with TRBD2. V lost 7 bases to trimming and J lost 6 bases; unmatched junction nucleotides: 12. Per germline, CDR1 SGHTA and CDR2 FQGNSA. This CDR3 has 15 amino acids. The CDR3 protein is CASTRRRGALDTQYF. DNA for the CDR3: TGTGCCAGCACCCGGAGGCGGGGGGCGTTGGATACGCAGTATTTT.

This rearrangement joins TRBV29-1 to TRBJ2-1; 10 bases agree with TRBD2. Germline CDR1 reads SQVTM; CDR2 reads ANQGSEA. This CDR3 has 15 residues. V gave up 4 bases and J gave up 6 bases; unmatched junction bases: 9. This CDR3 is CSVASLAGVGNEQFF. The CDR3 nucleotides read TGCAGCGTTGCGAGCCTAGCGGGAGTGGGCAATGAGCAGTTCTTC.

For the CDR3, the DNA is TGTGCCAGCAGCGCCCTACAGGGGTCCACTGAAGCTTTCTTT. Translation gives CASSALQGSTEAFF. V usage is TRBV7-2 and J usage is TRBJ1-1; the match to TRBD1 covers 7 bases. The J segment lost 4 bases and the V segment lost 5 bases, leaving 7 bases of the junction unmatched. CDR3 length: 14 amino acids. The V gene's germline CDR1 is SGHTA and CDR2 FQGNSA.

J is TRBJ2-2 and V is TRBV27; D perhaps matches TRBD1 (5 bases). The ends were cut back, 6 bases at V and 1 base at J, with 9 bases in the middle. This CDR3 region has 14 residues. Germline assignment: CDR1 MNHEY and CDR2 SMNVEV (reference sequence). The CDR3: CASRFQGNTGELFF. The CDR3 bases are TGTGCCAGCAGATTCCAGGGGAACACCGGGGAGCTGTTTTTT.

This chain uses TRBV5-1 with TRBJ2-5, with 8 bases matching TRBD1. The DNA end is a closer match to TRBJ2-7, so the J assignment may be wrong. The CDR3 sequence is 16 residues long. Germline CDR1 SGHRS, CDR2 YFSETQ. CDR3 bases: TGCGCCAGCAGCTTGGCCGGACAGGGCAAGTCCTACGAGCAGTACTTC. Encoded protein: CASSLAGQGKSYEQYF.

V usage is TRBV27 and J usage is TRBJ1-1; D may be TRBD1 (5 bases). V dropped 5 bases and J dropped 6 bases, with 13 bases sitting between them. Germline V gene data show CDR1 as MNHEY and CDR2 as SMNVEV (reference sequence). CDR3 length equals 13 residues. The chain's CDR3 is CASSPTGDAEAFF. The CDR3 DNA follows: TGTGCCAGCAGTCCCACGGGGGACGCTGAAGCTTTCTTT.

This clone was seen more than once but under ten times. This chain connects TRBV29-1 to TRBJ2-7, with D perhaps matching TRBD1 (7 bases). V lost 6 bases to trimming and J lost 2 bases, with 14 bases between them. The germline V gene encodes CDR1 SQVTM and CDR2 ANQGSEA. The CDR3 is 13 amino acids. DNA of the CDR3: TGCAGCGTGATACAGGGGAGGACCTACGAGCAGTACTTC. It yields the protein CSVIQGRTYEQYF.

This clone was detected a few times. The gene calls are TRBV6-5 and TRBJ2-3, with 7 bases matching TRBD1. The CDR3 is 12 amino acids. Germline V lookup: CDR1 MNHEY, CDR2 SVGAGI. V dropped 6 bases and J dropped 5; count of bases not matched to a gene: 2. CDR3: CASRNRGDTQYF. CDR3 DNA sequence: TGTGCCAGCAGAAACAGGGGAGATACGCAGTATTTT.

V usage is TRBV9 and J usage is TRBJ2-3; D might be TRBD1 (6 bases). Trimming left V 3 bases short and J 9 bases short, with 14 bases between. CDR3 length equals 13 residues. The germline V gene has CDR1 SGDLS and CDR2 YYNGEE. The CDR3 DNA reads TGTGCCAGCAGCGGAAGTGCAGGGGTAACGCAGTATTTT. Protein: CASSGSAGVTQYF.

The chain carries TRBV6-5 and TRBJ1-1; TRBD1 aligns across 7 bases. V dropped 8 bases and J dropped 4; count of bases not matched to a gene: 10. CDR3 length: 14 residues. Per germline, CDR1 MNHEY and CDR2 SVGAGI. The CDR3 loop reads CASQSRTGVTEAFF. The CDR3 DNA reads as TGTGCCAGCCAGTCCCGAACAGGGGTCACTGAAGCTTTCTTT.